This T cell receptor beta chain was captured by sequencing in a study of technical replicates of blood from a handful of donors. The data were produced by immunoSEQ multiplex PCR, yet TCRdb's version contains in-frame clones alone and is incomplete. This sample has about 94,000 clones, with 95% found just once. V was clipped by 7 bases and J by 6 bases, with 17 bases between them. The CDR3 contains 14 residues. The V gene's germline CDR1 is MNHEY and CDR2 SVGAGI. This TCR was sampled from a human donor in good health. Sequencing was carried out using T cells isolated from PBMCs. The rearrangement uses TRBV6-5 and TRBJ2-3; D perhaps matches TRBD2 (6 bases). CDR3: CASKPPGDRDTQYF. Here the CDR3 DNA reads TGTGCCAGCAAACCTCCGGGGGACCGGGATACGCAGTATTTT.